Listed here is a single T cell receptor (beta chain). The data belong to a study of blood T cell repertoires in COVID-19. This CDR3 is built from 14 residues. V lost 4 bases to trimming and J lost 7 bases; unmatched junction nucleotides: 11. CDR1 is SGHKS, CDR2 YYEKEE, per germline (reference sequence). TCRdb keeps only in-frame clones here, not all; method: immunoSEQ multiplex PCR. The sample yields about 230,000 clones, about 85% seen once. The TCR comes from a man aged 35 to 55 with acute or convalescent COVID-19. Material: peripheral blood. V is TRBV5-5 and J is TRBJ2-7, with 7 bases that match TRBD1. The CDR3 nucleotides read TGTGCCAGCAGCACGGGCGGACAGGTTTCAGAGCAGTACTTC. This gives the protein CASSTGGQVSEQYF.